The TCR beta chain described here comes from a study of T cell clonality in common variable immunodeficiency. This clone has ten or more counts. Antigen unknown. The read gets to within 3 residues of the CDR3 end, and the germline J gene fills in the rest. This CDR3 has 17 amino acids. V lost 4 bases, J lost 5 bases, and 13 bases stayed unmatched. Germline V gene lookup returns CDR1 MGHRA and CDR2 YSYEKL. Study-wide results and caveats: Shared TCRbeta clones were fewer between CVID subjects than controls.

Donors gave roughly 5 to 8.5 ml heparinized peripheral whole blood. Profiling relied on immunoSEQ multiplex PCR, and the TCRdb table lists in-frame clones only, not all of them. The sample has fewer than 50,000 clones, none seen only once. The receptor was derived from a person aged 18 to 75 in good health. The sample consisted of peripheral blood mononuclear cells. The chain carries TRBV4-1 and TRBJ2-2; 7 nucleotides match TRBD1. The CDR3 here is CASSPGLRTGRTGELFF. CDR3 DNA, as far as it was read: TGCGCCAGCAGCCCCGGGCTCAGGACAGGTCGGACCGGGGAG.